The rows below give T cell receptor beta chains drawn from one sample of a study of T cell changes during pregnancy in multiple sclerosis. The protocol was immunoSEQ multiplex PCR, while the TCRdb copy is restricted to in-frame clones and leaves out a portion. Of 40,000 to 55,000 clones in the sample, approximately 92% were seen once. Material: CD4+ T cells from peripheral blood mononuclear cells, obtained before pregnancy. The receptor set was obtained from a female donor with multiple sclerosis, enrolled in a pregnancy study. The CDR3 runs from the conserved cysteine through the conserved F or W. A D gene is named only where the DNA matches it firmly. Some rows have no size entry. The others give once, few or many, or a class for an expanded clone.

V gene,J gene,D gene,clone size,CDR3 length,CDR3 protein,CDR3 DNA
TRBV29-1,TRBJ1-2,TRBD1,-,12,CSVGDRDYGYTF,TGCAGCGTGGGGGACAGGGACTATGGCTACACCTTC
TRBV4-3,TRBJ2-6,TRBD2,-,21,CASSQVPPGTSGGSGANVLTF,TGCGCCAGCAGCCAAGTACCCCCCGGGACTAGCGGGGGCTCTGGGGCCAACGTCCTGACTTTC
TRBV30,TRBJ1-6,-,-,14,CAWRDTGFNSPLHF,TGTGCCTGGAGAGATACAGGTTTTAATTCACCCCTCCACTTT
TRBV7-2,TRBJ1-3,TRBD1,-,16,CASSFRQGALGNTIYF,TGTGCCAGCAGCTTCCGACAGGGGGCTCTGGGAAACACCATATATTTT
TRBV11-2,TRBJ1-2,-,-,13,CASSHDSFYGYTF,TGTGCCAGCAGCCACGACAGTTTTTATGGCTACACCTTC
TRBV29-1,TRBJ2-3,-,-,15,CSATGTAGSTDTQYF,TGCAGCGCCACTGGGACCGCGGGGAGCACAGATACGCAGTATTTT
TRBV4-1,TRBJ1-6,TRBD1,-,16,CASSHHDRGNNSPLHF,TGCGCCAGCAGCCATCATGACAGGGGGAATAATTCACCCCTCCACTTT
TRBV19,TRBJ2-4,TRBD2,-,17,CASRTSGRGLAKNIQYF,TGTGCCAGTAGGACTAGCGGGAGAGGGTTAGCCAAAAACATTCAGTACTTC
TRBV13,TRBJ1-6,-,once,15,CASSSGQTPNSPLHF,TGTGCCAGCAGCTCCGGACAGACCCCAAATTCACCCCTCCACTTT
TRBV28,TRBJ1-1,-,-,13,CASSRAPGPEAFF,TGTGCCAGCAGTCGCGCCCCAGGGCCTGAAGCTTTCTTT
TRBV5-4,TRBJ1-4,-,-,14,CASSLAGQSEKLFF,TGTGCCAGCAGCTTGGCCGGACAGAGTGAAAAACTGTTTTTT
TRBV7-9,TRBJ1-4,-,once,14,CASSLVAPGEKLFF,TGTGCCAGCAGCTTAGTGGCCCCGGGTGAAAAACTGTTTTTT
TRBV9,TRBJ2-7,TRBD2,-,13,CASSLGLAYEQYF,TGTGCCAGCAGCCTTGGACTAGCTTACGAGCAGTACTTC
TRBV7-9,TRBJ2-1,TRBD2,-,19,CASSHWTSGRAVFYNEQFF,TGTGCCAGCAGCCATTGGACTAGCGGGAGGGCCGTCTTCTACAATGAGCAGTTCTTC
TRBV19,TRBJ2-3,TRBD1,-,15,CASSSRQGRTDTQYF,TGTGCCAGTAGTTCCAGACAGGGTCGCACAGATACGCAGTATTTT
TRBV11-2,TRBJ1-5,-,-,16,CASSLGGGKSNQPQHF,TGTGCCAGCAGCTTAGGGGGGGGTAAAAGCAATCAGCCCCAGCATTTT
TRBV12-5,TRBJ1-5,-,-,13,CASGLVPSEPQHF,TGTGCTAGTGGTTTGGTGCCCAGCGAGCCCCAGCATTTT
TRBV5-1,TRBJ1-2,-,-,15,CASSPGGGTGYGYTF,TGCGCCAGCAGCCCGGGTGGAGGGACGGGTTATGGCTACACCTTC
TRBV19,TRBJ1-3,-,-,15,CASSFGRGTGNTIYF,TGTGCCAGTAGTTTCGGGAGAGGGACTGGAAACACCATATATTTT
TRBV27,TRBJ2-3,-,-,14,CASSPPPWRDTQYF,TGTGCCAGCAGTCCTCCCCCATGGCGGGATACGCAGTATTTT
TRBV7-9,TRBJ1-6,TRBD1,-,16,CASSARDRGTHSPLHF,TGTGCCAGCAGCGCCCGGGACAGGGGGACCCATTCACCCCTCCACTTT
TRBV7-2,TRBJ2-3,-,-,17,CASSPRGGVAGTDTQYF,TGTGCCAGCAGCCCCCGTGGTGGGGTAGCGGGCACAGATACGCAGTATTTT
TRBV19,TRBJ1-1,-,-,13,CASTLSVRTEAFF,TGTGCCAGTACCCTCAGCGTTAGAACTGAAGCTTTCTTT
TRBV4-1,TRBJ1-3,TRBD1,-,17,CASSPRQGWSSGNTIYF,TGCGCCAGCAGCCCGCGACAGGGTTGGAGCTCTGGAAACACCATATATTTT
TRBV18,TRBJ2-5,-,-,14,CASSPRGGRETQYF,TGTGCCAGCTCACCACGTGGGGGCAGGGAGACCCAGTACTTC
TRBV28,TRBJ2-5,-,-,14,CASSPGTIQETQYF,TGTGCCAGCAGTCCCGGGACAATTCAAGAGACCCAGTACTTC
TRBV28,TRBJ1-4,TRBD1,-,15,CASSARGQGPEKLFF,TGTGCCAGCAGCGCAAGGGGACAGGGGCCTGAAAAACTGTTTTTT
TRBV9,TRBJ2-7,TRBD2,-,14,CASSVAGGPFEQYF,TGTGCCAGCAGCGTAGCGGGAGGGCCATTCGAGCAGTACTTC
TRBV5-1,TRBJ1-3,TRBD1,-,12,CASRQGADTIYF,TGCGCCAGCAGACAGGGGGCGGACACCATATATTTT
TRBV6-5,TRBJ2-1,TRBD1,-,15,CASSYSTGGVDEQFF,TGTGCCAGCAGTTACTCGACAGGGGGCGTGGATGAGCAGTTCTTC
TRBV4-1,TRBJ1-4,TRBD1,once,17,CASSQAGQGATNEKLFF,TGCGCCAGCAGCCAAGCCGGGCAGGGGGCAACTAATGAAAAACTGTTTTTT
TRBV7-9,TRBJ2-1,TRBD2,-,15,CASSGLAGGYNEQFF,TGTGCCAGCAGCGGACTAGCGGGGGGCTACAATGAGCAGTTCTTC
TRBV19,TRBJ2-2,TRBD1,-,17,CASIPRGRQGNTGELFF,TGTGCCAGTATTCCAAGGGGTAGACAGGGTAACACCGGGGAGCTGTTTTTT
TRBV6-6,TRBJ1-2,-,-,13,CASSSQGNYGYTF,TGTGCCAGCAGTTCGCAGGGTAACTATGGCTACACCTTC
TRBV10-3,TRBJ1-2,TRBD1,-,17,CAISDPGTANANYGYTF,TGTGCCATCAGTGACCCAGGGACAGCAAATGCTAACTATGGCTACACCTTC
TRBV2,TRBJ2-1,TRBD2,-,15,CASSEVGGPNNEQFF,TGTGCCAGCAGTGAGGTGGGAGGGCCGAACAATGAGCAGTTCTTC
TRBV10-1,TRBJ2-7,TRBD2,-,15,CASSEERGFPYEQYF,TGCGCCAGCAGTGAGGAGCGGGGTTTCCCCTACGAGCAGTACTTC
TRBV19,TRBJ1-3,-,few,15,CASSIGDFSGNTIYF,TGTGCCAGTAGTATCGGGGATTTCTCTGGAAACACCATATATTTT
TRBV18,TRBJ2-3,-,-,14,CASSPLGATDTQYF,TGTGCCAGCTCACCTCTGGGGGCCACAGATACGCAGTATTTT
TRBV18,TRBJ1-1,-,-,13,CASSLGQNTEAFF,TGTGCCAGCTCACTTGGGCAGAACACTGAAGCTTTCTTT